This TCR beta chain comes out of a study of type 1 regulatory T cells. Study-level information: An in vitro protocol generated T-allo10, a Tr1-enriched, alloantigen-specific CD4 T cell product.

This clonotype was recorded only once. One entry per CDR3 protein results from TCRdb running MiXCR on the reads. The sample comprises 90,000 to 100,000 distinct CDR3 sequences, about a third of which are singletons, and 2.2% rests with the top ten. The sample consisted of CD4+ T cells, either the whole sample or a sorted fraction (not recorded which). The clonotype was recovered from a human donor in good health.

CDR3 nucleotide sequence: TGTGCCACTAGGGGGGCGCGAGCTACCGGGGAGCTGTTTTTT. Translating gives CATRGARATGELFF. V is TRBV19 and J is TRBJ2-2; either TRBD1 or TRBD2 may supply D (6 bases each). Germline V gene data show CDR1 as LNHDA and CDR2 as SQIVND (reference sequence). V gave up 10 bases and J gave up 5 bases, with 17 bases separating them. The CDR3 length is 14 residues.